The present T cell receptor beta chain was sequenced within a study of T cells in Graves' hyperthyroidism and ophthalmopathy. The V and J ends lost 0 bases and 0 bases, in that order; junction bases with no gene match: 12. Germline CDR1 and CDR2: SGHVS and FQNEAQ. This CDR3 has 20 amino acids. This clonotype was detected many times. The antigen is undetermined. RNA transcripts were the template for amplifying TCR beta CDR3 regions. First-round RT-PCR targeting the TCR CDR3 was performed with the HTBI primer set. Each CDR3 protein is one row after TCRdb ran MiXCR on the multiplex PCR reads. The sample includes under 350,000 distinct CDR3 sequences, around 23% of them seen just once. Used for diagnoses were clinical symptoms, serum thyroxine and TRAb, thyroid ultrasound and orbital computed tomography. The PBMCs were taken from approximately 11 ml of fresh peripheral blood. Broader study findings: Blood also held most thyroid clonotypes expanded beyond 0.001.

Sequencing used blood. This rearrangement joins TRBV7-8 to TRBJ1-1, with 11 positions matching TRBD1. The receptor was derived from a woman between 50 and 59 years old with Graves' hyperthyroidism. The CDR3 bases are TGTGCCAGCAGCTTAGCACGCCCTAGGGACAGGGGGGCCATGAACACTGAAGCTTTCTTT. It yields the protein CASSLARPRDRGAMNTEAFF.